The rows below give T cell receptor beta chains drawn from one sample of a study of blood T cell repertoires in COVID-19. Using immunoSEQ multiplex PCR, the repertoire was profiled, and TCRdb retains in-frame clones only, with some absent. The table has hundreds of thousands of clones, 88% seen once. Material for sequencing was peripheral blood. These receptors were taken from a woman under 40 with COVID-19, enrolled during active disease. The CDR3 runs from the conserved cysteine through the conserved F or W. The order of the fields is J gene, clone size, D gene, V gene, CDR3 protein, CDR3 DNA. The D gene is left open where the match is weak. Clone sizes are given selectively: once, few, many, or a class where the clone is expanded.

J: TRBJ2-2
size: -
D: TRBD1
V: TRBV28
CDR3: CASRVQGVDTGELFF
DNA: TGTGCCAGCAGGGTTCAGGGGGTGGACACCGGGGAGCTGTTTTTT

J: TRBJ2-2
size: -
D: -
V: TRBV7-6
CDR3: CASSLVGAAPNTGELFF
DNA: TGTGCCAGCAGCTTAGTGGGGGCGGCCCCGAACACCGGGGAGCTGTTTTTT

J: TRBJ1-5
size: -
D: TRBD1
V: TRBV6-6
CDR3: CASSQQGAGNQPQHF
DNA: TGTGCCAGCAGTCAACAGGGGGCTGGCAATCAGCCCCAGCATTTT

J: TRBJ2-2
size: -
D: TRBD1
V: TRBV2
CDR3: CASSRDRVATGELFF
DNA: TGTGCCAGCAGCCGGGACAGGGTGGCCACCGGGGAGCTGTTTTTT

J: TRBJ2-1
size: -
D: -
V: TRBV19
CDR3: CASTSGYYNEQFF
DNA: TGTGCCAGTACGAGCGGGTACTACAATGAGCAGTTCTTC

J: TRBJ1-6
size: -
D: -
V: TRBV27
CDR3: CASSHSQDSPLHF
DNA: TGTGCCAGCAGTCACTCTCAGGATTCACCCCTCCACTTT

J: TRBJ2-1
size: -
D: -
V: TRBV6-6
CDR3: CATSAYNEQFF
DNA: TGTGCCACGTCCGCCTACAATGAGCAGTTCTTC

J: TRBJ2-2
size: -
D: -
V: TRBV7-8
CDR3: CASSLTRGYTGELFF
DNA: TGTGCCAGCAGCCTTACGAGAGGTTACACCGGGGAGCTGTTTTTT

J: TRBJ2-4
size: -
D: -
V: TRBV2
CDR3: CASSESVGDIQYF
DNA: TGTGCCAGCAGTGAATCGGTGGGCGACATTCAGTACTTC

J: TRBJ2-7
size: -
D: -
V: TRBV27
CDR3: CASPTFTSYEQYF
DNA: TGTGCCAGCCCGACTTTTACTTCCTACGAGCAGTACTTC

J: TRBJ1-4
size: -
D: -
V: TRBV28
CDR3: CASSPTGLRGEKLFF
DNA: TGTGCCAGCAGCCCGACAGGCCTGAGGGGTGAAAAACTGTTTTTT

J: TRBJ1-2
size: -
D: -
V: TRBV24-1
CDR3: CATTSASRDGYTF
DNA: TGTGCCACCACCAGTGCGTCCCGGGATGGCTACACCTTC

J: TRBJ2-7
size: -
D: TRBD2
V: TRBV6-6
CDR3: CASSYLSSGAYEQYF
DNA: TGTGCCAGCAGTTACTTGTCTAGCGGGGCCTACGAGCAGTACTTC

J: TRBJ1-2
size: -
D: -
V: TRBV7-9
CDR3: CASSEGHRADGYTF
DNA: TGTGCCAGCAGCGAAGGGCACAGGGCGGATGGCTACACCTTC

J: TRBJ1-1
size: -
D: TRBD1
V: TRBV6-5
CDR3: CASSPGQGLSTEAFF
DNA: TGTGCCAGCAGCCCAGGACAGGGACTGAGCACTGAAGCTTTCTTT

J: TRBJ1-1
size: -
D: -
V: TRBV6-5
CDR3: CASSYSRSGYTEAFF
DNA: TGTGCCAGCAGTTACTCGAGGTCAGGGTACACTGAAGCTTTCTTT

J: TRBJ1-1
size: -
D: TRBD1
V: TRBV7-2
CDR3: CASSGDRVAEAFF
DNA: TGTGCCAGCAGCGGCGACAGGGTCGCTGAAGCTTTCTTT

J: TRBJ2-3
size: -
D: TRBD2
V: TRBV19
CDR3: CASSMLPGTSGTDTQYF
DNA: TGTGCCAGTAGTATGCTCCCCGGGACTAGCGGCACAGATACGCAGTATTTT

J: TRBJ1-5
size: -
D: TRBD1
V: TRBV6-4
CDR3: CASSETGGVQPQHF
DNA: TGTGCCAGCAGTGAGACAGGGGGCGTTCAGCCCCAGCATTTT

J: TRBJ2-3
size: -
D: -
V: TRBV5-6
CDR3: CASSLRQKWDTQYF
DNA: TGTGCCAGCAGCCTCCGACAGAAGTGGGATACGCAGTATTTT

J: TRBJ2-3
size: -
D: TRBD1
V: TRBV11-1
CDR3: CASSWRGGVTDTQYF
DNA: TGTGCCAGCAGCTGGAGAGGGGGCGTCACAGATACGCAGTATTTT

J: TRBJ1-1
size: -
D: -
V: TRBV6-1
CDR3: CASSEYGDWDTEAFF
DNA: TGTGCCAGCAGTGAGTACGGGGATTGGGACACTGAAGCTTTCTTT

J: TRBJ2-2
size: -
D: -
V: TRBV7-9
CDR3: CASSLSGVGGELFF
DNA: TGTGCCAGCAGCTTATCGGGAGTGGGCGGGGAGCTGTTTTTT

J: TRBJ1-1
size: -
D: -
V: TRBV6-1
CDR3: CASSERPGTLGTEAFF
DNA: TGTGCCAGCAGTGAAAGACCGGGGACTCTTGGCACTGAAGCTTTCTTT

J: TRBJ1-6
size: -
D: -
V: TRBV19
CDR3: CASRQHNSPLHF
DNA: TGTGCCAGTAGACAGCATAATTCACCCCTCCACTTT

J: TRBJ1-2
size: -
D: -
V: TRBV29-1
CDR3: CSGEGADGYTF
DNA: TGCAGCGGGGAAGGGGCAGATGGCTACACCTTC

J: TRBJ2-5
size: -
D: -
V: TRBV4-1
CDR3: CASSQSQNSETQYF
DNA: TGCGCCAGCAGCCAAAGTCAGAATTCGGAGACCCAGTACTTC

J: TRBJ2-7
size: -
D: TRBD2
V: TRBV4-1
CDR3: CASSQDLALAGFSGEQYF
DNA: TGCGCCAGCAGCCAAGATCTGGCCCTAGCGGGATTTTCGGGCGAGCAGTACTTC

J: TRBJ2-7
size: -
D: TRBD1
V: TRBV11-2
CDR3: CASSSWTGVSYEQYF
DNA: TGTGCCAGCAGCTCGTGGACAGGGGTCTCCTACGAGCAGTACTTC

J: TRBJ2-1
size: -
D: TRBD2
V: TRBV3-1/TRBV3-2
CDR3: CASSSWGTSAHNEQFF
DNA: TGTGCCAGCAGTTCATGGGGGACTAGCGCCCACAATGAGCAGTTCTTC

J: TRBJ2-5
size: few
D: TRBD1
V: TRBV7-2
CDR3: CASSTAGGAETQYF
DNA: TGTGCCAGCAGCACTGCAGGGGGCGCAGAGACCCAGTACTTC

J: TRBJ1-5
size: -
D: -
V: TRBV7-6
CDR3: CASSLEGDESQPQHF
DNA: TGTGCCAGCAGTCTTGAGGGGGATGAGAGTCAGCCCCAGCATTTT

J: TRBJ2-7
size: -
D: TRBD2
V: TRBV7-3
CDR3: CASSSGLAYEQYF
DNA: TGTGCCAGCAGCTCGGGACTAGCCTACGAGCAGTACTTC

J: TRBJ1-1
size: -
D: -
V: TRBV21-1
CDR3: CATLGTEKNTEAFF
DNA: TGTGCCACCCTGGGGACAGAAAAAAACACTGAAGCTTTCTTT

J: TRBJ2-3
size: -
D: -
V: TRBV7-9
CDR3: CASSSNYGTDTQYF
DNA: TGTGCCAGCAGCTCGAACTACGGCACAGATACGCAGTATTTT

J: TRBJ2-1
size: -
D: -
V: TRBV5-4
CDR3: CASSLRSPSEQFF
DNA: TGTGCCAGCAGCCTAAGGTCACCTAGTGAGCAGTTCTTC

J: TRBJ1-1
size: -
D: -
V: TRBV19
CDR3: CASKRPNTEAFF
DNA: TGTGCCAGTAAGAGGCCGAACACTGAAGCTTTCTTT

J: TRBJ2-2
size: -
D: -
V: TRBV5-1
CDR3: CASRGVTGELFF
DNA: TGCGCCAGCAGAGGAGTCACCGGGGAGCTGTTTTTT

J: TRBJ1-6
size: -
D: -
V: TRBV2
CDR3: CASIPGASYNSPLHF
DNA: TGTGCCAGCATCCCGGGTGCGTCCTATAATTCACCCCTCCACTTT

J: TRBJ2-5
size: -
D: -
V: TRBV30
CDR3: CGASTLQETQYF
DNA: TGTGGGGCATCCACCCTCCAAGAGACCCAGTACTTC

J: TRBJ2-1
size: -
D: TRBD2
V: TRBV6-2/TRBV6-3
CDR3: CASSSLAGVNEQFF
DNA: TGTGCCAGCAGTTCCCTAGCGGGAGTGAATGAGCAGTTCTTC